These T cell receptor beta chains were read from a single sample in a study of shared clonotypes between healthy human individuals. This table comes from immunoSEQ multiplex PCR, and its TCRdb copy is limited to in-frame clones, with some not included. The table includes fewer than 1.6 million clones, approximately 98.5% detected once. The sequenced sample was naive CD4+ T cells sorted from blood. The receptors stem from a man aged 25 to 45 in good health. Each CDR3 is given with its conserved first and last residue. The D gene is left open where the match is weak. Expanded clones are given a class, and other clones once, few, many or no size at all.

size,V,J,D,CDR3,DNA
-,TRBV9,TRBJ2-7,-,CASSVEVGFYEQYF,TGTGCCAGCAGCGTAGAGGTTGGCTTTTACGAGCAGTACTTC
-,TRBV5-3,TRBJ2-7,-,CARRQGPAYEQYF,TGTGCCAGAAGGCAGGGTCCGGCCTACGAGCAGTACTTC
-,TRBV28,TRBJ2-2,-,CASSQDSPNTGELFF,TGTGCCAGCAGTCAGGACAGTCCGAACACCGGGGAGCTGTTTTTT
-,TRBV10-1,TRBJ1-5,-,CASSEGRGLNQPQHF,TGCGCCAGCAGTGAGGGAAGGGGATTGAATCAGCCCCAGCATTTT
-,TRBV5-4,TRBJ2-7,TRBD2,CASSLAGTSGYEQYF,TGTGCCAGCAGCTTGGCAGGGACTAGCGGATACGAGCAGTACTTC
once,TRBV28,TRBJ2-7,TRBD2,CASTGLGGGRIYEQYF,TGTGCCAGCACGGGCCTGGGGGGCGGGAGGATCTACGAGCAGTACTTC
-,TRBV7-2,TRBJ2-2,-,CASSSVGTGELFF,TGTGCCAGCAGCTCCGTCGGCACCGGGGAGCTGTTTTTT
-,TRBV5-1,TRBJ2-3,-,CASRERASTDTQYF,TGCGCCAGCAGGGAGCGGGCAAGCACAGATACGCAGTATTTT
-,TRBV19,TRBJ2-1,TRBD2,CASSITSGSLEQFF,TGTGCCAGTAGTATTACTAGCGGGAGTCTCGAGCAGTTCTTC
-,TRBV9,TRBJ2-3,-,CASTGRGTDTQYF,TGTGCCAGCACAGGTAGAGGGACAGATACGCAGTATTTT
-,TRBV29-1,TRBJ2-7,-,CSVQTGYEQYF,TGCAGCGTTCAAACGGGGTACGAGCAGTACTTC
-,TRBV7-8,TRBJ2-1,-,CASSAYSLWTEYNEQFF,TGTGCCAGCAGCGCGTACTCTCTCTGGACAGAATACAATGAGCAGTTCTTC
-,TRBV27,TRBJ1-5,-,CASSNTGLVNQPQHF,TGTGCCAGCAGTAATACAGGACTGGTCAATCAGCCCCAGCATTTT
-,TRBV4-1,TRBJ2-1,TRBD2,CASSQRLAGGYNEQFF,TGCGCCAGCAGCCAACGACTAGCGGGTGGGTACAATGAGCAGTTCTTC
-,TRBV5-4,TRBJ2-7,TRBD2,CASSSGTSGRATQYF,TGTGCCAGCAGCTCGGGGACTAGCGGGAGGGCCACTCAGTACTTC
-,TRBV5-1,TRBJ1-1,-,CASSLAPGGGGTEAFF,TGCGCCAGCAGCTTGGCCCCGGGGGGAGGAGGCACTGAAGCTTTCTTT
-,TRBV4-1,TRBJ2-1,TRBD2,CASSPNFGRQTLAGGVNEQFF,TGCGCCAGCAGCCCGAATTTCGGTCGCCAGACCTTAGCGGGTGGTGTAAATGAGCAGTTCTTC
-,TRBV11-2,TRBJ1-1,-,CASSLGGGRATGPAAFF,TGTGCCAGCAGCTTAGGCGGCGGCCGGGCCACGGGACCTGCGGCTTTCTTT
-,TRBV6-1,TRBJ1-5,-,CASSEGWQPQHF,TGTGCCAGCAGTGAAGGGTGGCAGCCCCAGCATTTT
-,TRBV27,TRBJ2-1,TRBD2,CASSFLAGAYNEQFF,TGTGCCAGCAGTTTTCTAGCGGGGGCCTACAATGAGCAGTTCTTC
-,TRBV18,TRBJ2-7,TRBD2,CASSPGLAGYEQYF,TGTGCCAGCTCACCCGGACTAGCGGGATACGAGCAGTACTTC
-,TRBV27,TRBJ2-1,TRBD1,CASSGFRGSNEQFF,TGTGCCAGCAGTGGATTCAGGGGGAGTAATGAGCAGTTCTTC
-,TRBV18,TRBJ2-1,TRBD2,CASSPALADNEQFF,TGTGCCAGCTCACCCGCACTAGCGGACAATGAGCAGTTCTTC
-,TRBV12-2,TRBJ2-5,-,CAGIIGRVQETQYF,TGTGCAGGCATAATAGGGCGGGTTCAAGAGACCCAGTACTTC
-,TRBV7-8,TRBJ2-1,-,CASSLHRLGVYNEQFF,TGTGCCAGCAGCCTACATAGGTTGGGAGTCTACAATGAGCAGTTCTTC
-,TRBV27,TRBJ1-5,-,CASSSTETNSNQPQHF,TGTGCCAGCAGTTCGACAGAGACGAATAGCAATCAGCCCCAGCATTTT
-,TRBV7-2,TRBJ1-5,-,CASSNRDGNQPQHF,TGTGCCAGCAGCAACAGGGACGGCAATCAGCCCCAGCATTTT
-,TRBV15,TRBJ2-7,-,CATSTQHTEQYF,TGTGCCACCAGCACACAGCATACGGAGCAGTACTTC
-,TRBV5-4,TRBJ1-4,-,CASSSKTNGGKLFF,TGTGCCAGCAGCTCCAAGACAAACGGAGGAAAACTGTTTTTT
-,TRBV29-1,TRBJ1-2,-,CSVGWGGSNYGYTF,TGCAGCGTTGGTTGGGGGGGCTCTAACTATGGCTACACCTTC
once,TRBV18,TRBJ1-1,TRBD1,CASSPPTGGRRAEAFF,TGTGCCAGCTCACCACCTACAGGGGGGCGAAGGGCTGAAGCTTTCTTT
-,TRBV28,TRBJ2-7,-,CARPDGGEEQYF,TGTGCCAGACCGGATGGGGGAGAAGAGCAGTACTTC
-,TRBV30,TRBJ2-4,-,CAWSADRGGRKNIQYF,TGTGCCTGGAGTGCAGACAGGGGCGGGAGGAAAAACATTCAGTACTTC
once,TRBV2,TRBJ1-2,-,CASSEETPRFTF,TGTGCCAGCAGTGAGGAGACGCCGAGATTCACCTTC
-,TRBV7-2,TRBJ2-5,TRBD2,CASSLARLAGHETQYF,TGTGCCAGCAGCTTAGCGCGACTAGCGGGACACGAGACCCAGTACTTC
-,TRBV25-1,TRBJ2-7,-,CASSVVGHEQYF,TGTGCCAGCAGTGTGGTGGGCCACGAGCAGTACTTC
once,TRBV30,TRBJ1-1,-,CACLVMNTEAFF,TGTGCCTGCCTGGTGATGAACACTGAAGCTTTCTTT
-,TRBV28,TRBJ2-7,-,CASSLGVYYEQYF,TGTGCCAGCAGTTTAGGAGTCTACTACGAGCAGTACTTC
-,TRBV4-1,TRBJ2-1,-,CASSLLLATEQFF,TGCGCCAGCAGCCTACTACTAGCCACTGAGCAATTCTTC
-,TRBV28,TRBJ2-7,TRBD2,CASSFPQRDDAYEQYF,TGTGCCAGCAGTTTTCCCCAGCGGGACGACGCCTACGAGCAGTACTTC
-,TRBV6-5,TRBJ2-3,-,CASSGPDATDTQYF,TGTGCCAGCAGTGGACCCGATGCAACAGATACGCAGTATTTT
-,TRBV6-1,TRBJ2-3,-,CASRPVDTQYF,TGTGCCAGCAGGCCCGTGGATACGCAGTATTTT
-,TRBV5-1,TRBJ2-7,TRBD1,CASSPPGQGVYEQYF,TGCGCCAGCAGCCCACCGGGACAGGGTGTTTACGAGCAGTACTTC
-,TRBV15,TRBJ2-1,-,CATSREPGVGNEQFF,TGTGCCACCAGCAGAGAGCCAGGGGTGGGCAATGAGCAGTTCTTC
once,TRBV28,TRBJ2-5,-,CASTRGIQETQYF,TGTGCCAGCACAAGGGGAATCCAAGAGACCCAGTACTTC
-,TRBV5-5,TRBJ2-7,-,CASSLVVPYEQYF,TGTGCCAGCAGCTTGGTAGTGCCCTACGAGCAGTACTTC
-,TRBV29-1,TRBJ2-3,-,CSQSTGTDTQYF,TGCAGCCAATCAACAGGGACAGATACGCAGTATTTT
-,TRBV7-9,TRBJ2-5,-,CASSLRGTLVLETQYF,TGTGCCAGCAGCTTAAGAGGGACGTTGGTGTTAGAGACCCAGTACTTC
-,TRBV9,TRBJ2-5,-,CASSVAGSIQETQYF,TGTGCCAGCAGCGTAGCAGGGTCCATTCAAGAGACCCAGTACTTC
-,TRBV5-1,TRBJ2-5,-,CASSLVARGEETQYF,TGCGCCAGCAGCTTGGTAGCAAGGGGTGAAGAGACCCAGTACTTC
-,TRBV7-2,TRBJ2-5,-,CASSSRIGGETQYF,TGTGCCAGCAGCTCTCGTATAGGGGGAGAGACCCAGTACTTC
-,TRBV4-2,TRBJ2-7,-,CASSQDPYSYEQYF,TGTGCCAGCAGCCAAGACCCATACTCCTACGAGCAGTACTTC
-,TRBV10-3,TRBJ2-3,TRBD2,CAISESWTSGDATDTQYF,TGTGCCATCAGTGAGTCTTGGACTAGCGGGGACGCCACAGATACGCAGTATTTT